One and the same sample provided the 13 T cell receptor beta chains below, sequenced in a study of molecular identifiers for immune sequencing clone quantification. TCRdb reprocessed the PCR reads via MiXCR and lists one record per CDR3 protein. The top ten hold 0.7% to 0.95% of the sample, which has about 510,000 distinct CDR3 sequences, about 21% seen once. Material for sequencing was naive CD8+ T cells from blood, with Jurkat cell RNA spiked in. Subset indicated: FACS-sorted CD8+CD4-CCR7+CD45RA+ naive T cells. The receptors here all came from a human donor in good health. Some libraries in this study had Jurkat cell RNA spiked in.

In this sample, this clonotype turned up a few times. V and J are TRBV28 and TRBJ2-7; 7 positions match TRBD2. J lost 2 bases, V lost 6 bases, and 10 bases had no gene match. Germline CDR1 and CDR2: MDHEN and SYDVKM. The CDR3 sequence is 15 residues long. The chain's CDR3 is CASSPWGGETYEQYF. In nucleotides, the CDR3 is TGTGCCAGCAGCCCCTGGGGGGGAGAAACCTACGAGCAGTACTTC. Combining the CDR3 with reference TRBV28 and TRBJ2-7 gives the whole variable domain DVKVTQSSRYLVKRTGEKVFLECVQDMDHENMFWYRQDPGLGLRLIYFSYDVKMKEKGDIPEGYSVSREKKERFSLILESASTNQTSMYLCASSPWGGETYEQYFGPGTRLTVT.

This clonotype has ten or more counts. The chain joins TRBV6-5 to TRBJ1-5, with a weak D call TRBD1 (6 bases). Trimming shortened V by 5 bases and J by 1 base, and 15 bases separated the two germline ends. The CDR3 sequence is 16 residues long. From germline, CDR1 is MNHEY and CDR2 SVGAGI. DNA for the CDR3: TGTGCCAGCAGTCCGGACAGTAATGGGAGCAATCAGCCCCAGCATTTT. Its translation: CASSPDSNGSNQPQHF.

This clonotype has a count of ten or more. CDR3 in DNA: TGCGCCAGCAGCTTCTCCCCCGGGGGGGGGAACACTGAAGCTTTCTTT. Its protein is CASSFSPGGGNTEAFF. The rearrangement joins TRBV5-1 to TRBJ1-1; tentative D call: TRBD1 (5 bases). Looked up from germline, CDR1 is SGHRS and CDR2 is YFSETQ. The V end lost 2 bases, the J end lost 1 base, and 15 bases lay between the germline ends. The CDR3 is made up of 16 amino acids.

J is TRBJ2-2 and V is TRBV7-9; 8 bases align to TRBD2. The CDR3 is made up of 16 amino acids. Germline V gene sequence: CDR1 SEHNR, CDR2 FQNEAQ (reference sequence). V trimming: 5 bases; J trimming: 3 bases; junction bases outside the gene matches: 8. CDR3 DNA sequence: TGTGCCAGCAGCCCAAGCCCTAGCGGGTACACCGGGGAGCTGTTTTTT. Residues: CASSPSPSGYTGELFF.

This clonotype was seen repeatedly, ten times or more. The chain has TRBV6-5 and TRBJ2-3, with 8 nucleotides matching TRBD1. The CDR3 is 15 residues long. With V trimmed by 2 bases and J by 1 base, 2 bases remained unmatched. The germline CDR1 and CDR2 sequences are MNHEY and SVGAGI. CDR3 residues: CASSYPGQGTDTQYF. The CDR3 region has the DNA TGTGCCAGCAGTTACCCGGGACAGGGCACAGATACGCAGTATTTT.

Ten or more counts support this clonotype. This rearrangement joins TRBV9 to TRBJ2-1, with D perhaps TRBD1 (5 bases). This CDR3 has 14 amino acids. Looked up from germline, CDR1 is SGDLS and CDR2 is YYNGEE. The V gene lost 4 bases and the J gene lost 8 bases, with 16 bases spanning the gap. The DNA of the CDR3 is TGTGCCAGCAGCCCACTCGGTGGGGCTGATGAGCAGTTCTTC. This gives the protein CASSPLGGADEQFF.

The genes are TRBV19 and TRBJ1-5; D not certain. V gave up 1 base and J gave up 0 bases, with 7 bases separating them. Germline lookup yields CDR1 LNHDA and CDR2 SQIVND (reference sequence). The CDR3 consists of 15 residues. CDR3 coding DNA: TGTGCCAGTAGTATAGCGGGAGTTAGCAATCAGCCCCAGCATTTT. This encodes CASSIAGVSNQPQHF.

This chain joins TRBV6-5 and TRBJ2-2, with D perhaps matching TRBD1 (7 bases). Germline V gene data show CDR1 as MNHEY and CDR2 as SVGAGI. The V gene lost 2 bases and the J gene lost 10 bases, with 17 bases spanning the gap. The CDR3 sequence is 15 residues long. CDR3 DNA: TGTGCCAGCAGTTACGGCAGGAGGGGGCATGAGGAGCTGTTTTTT. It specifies CASSYGRRGHEELFF.

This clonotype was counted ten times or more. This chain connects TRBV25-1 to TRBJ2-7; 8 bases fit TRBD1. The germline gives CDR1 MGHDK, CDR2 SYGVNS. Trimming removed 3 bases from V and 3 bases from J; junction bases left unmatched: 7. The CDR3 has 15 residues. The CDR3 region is CASSDPGQENYEQYF. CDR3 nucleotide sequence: TGTGCCAGCAGTGATCCGGGACAGGAGAACTACGAGCAGTACTTC.

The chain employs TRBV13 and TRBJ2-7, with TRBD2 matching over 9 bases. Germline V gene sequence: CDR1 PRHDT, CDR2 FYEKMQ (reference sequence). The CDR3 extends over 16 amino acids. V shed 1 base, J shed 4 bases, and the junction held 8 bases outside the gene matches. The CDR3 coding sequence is TGTGCCAGCAGCTTAGAAGGGCGGGAGGGAAAGTACGAGCAGTACTTC. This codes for CASSLEGREGKYEQYF.

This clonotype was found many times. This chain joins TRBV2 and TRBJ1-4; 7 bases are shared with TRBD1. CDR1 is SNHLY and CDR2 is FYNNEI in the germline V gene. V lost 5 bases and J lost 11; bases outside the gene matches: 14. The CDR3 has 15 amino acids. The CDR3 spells CASSPTGTPGDKLFF. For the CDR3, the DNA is TGTGCCAGCAGTCCGACAGGGACTCCCGGGGATAAACTGTTTTTT.

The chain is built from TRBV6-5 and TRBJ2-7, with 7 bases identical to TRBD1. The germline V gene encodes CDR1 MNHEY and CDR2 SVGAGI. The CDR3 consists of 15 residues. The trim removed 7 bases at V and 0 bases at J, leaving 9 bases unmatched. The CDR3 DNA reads TGTGCCAGCACCGAAGCCGGGACAGCCTCCTACGAGCAGTACTTC. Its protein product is CASTEAGTASYEQYF.

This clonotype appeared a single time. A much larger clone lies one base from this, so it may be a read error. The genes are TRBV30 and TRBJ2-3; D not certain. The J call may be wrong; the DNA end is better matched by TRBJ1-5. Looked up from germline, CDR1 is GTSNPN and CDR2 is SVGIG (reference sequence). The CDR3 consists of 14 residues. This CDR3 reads CAWSSSSITDTQHF. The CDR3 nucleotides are TGTGCCTGGAGTAGTAGCTCCATCACAGATACGCAGCATTTT.